This T cell receptor beta chain was identified in a study of beta chain features in type 1 diabetes. Study information: Over all samples combined, some 110 million sorted cells were examined. Study-level points and caveats: Fewer junction insertions and more nucleotide deletions appeared in type 1 diabetes patients. Patients with Type 1 diabetes showed moderately but significantly shorter TCRB CDR3s in all four CD4+ subsets.

Each of the sorted populations had a purity greater than 98%. There are 13 residues in the CDR3. V was pared by 5 bases and J by 10 bases, with 7 bases of the junction left unmatched. Germline assignment: CDR1 MDHEN and CDR2 SYDVKM. The authors reverse transcribed all of the isolated RNA, so sequencing captured expressed TCRB transcripts. The data were produced by immunoSEQ multiplex PCR, yet TCRdb's version contains in-frame clones alone and is incomplete. The data contain about 900,000 clones, 17% of them singletons. Comment on this clone: Its antigen is undetermined.

The chain recombines TRBV28 with TRBJ2-1; TRBD2 matches 8 bases. This TCR came from a woman aged 18-35 years in good health. Sequences were obtained from naive CD4+ T cells from blood. CDR3 DNA: TGTGCCAGCAGTACGGCCAGACTAGCGGAGCAGTTCTTC. Protein: CASSTARLAEQFF.